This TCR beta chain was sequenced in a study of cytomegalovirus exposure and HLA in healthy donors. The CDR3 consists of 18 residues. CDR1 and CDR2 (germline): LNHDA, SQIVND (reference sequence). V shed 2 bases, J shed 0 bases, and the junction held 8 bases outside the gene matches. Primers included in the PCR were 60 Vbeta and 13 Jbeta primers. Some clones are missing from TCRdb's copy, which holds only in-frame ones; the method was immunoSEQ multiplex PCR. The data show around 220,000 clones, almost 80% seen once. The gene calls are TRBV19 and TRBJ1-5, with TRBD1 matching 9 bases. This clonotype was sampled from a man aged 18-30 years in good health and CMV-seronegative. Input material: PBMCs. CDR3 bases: TGTGCCAGTAGTATACGCCCAGCGACAGGGGGTAGCAATCAGCCCCAGCATTTT. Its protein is CASSIRPATGGSNQPQHF.